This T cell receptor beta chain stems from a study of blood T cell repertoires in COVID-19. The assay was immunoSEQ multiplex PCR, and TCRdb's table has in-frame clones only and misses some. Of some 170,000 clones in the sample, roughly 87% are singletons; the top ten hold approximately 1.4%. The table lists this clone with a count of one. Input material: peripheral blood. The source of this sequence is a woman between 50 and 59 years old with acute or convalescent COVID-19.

The CDR3 region has the DNA TGTGCCAGCAGCTTGGAGGGCAGGGTGTTACCTGAAGCTTTCTTT. It codes for CASSLEGRVLPEAFF. V gene TRBV5-6 combines with J gene TRBJ1-1, with a weak D call TRBD1 (5 bases). V gave up 0 bases and J gave up 6 bases, with 15 bases separating them. Germline assignment: CDR1 SGHDT and CDR2 YYEEEE. This CDR3 has 15 amino acids.